The 32 T cell receptor beta chains below come from one sample, sequenced in a study of T cells in women clearing cervical HPV infection. Data came from immunoSEQ multiplex PCR; TCRdb stores just in-frame clones and leaves some out. Here the sample table reports 29,000 or so clones. The sequencing input was blood buffy coat. The receptors derive from a woman between 18 and 75 years old with a cervical HPV16 infection that either progressed to CIN3+ or cleared (not recorded which).

Concerning this clone itself: The sequenced fragment ends 3 residues before the CDR3 boundary, so the rest is inferred from the germline J gene. The chain combines TRBV10-3 with TRBJ2-7; D might be TRBD2 (5 bases). V dropped 10 bases and J dropped 1 base, with 8 bases sitting between them. Germline CDR1 is ENHRY and CDR2 is SYGVKD. The CDR3 has 11 residues. CDR3 DNA (partial): TGTGCCAGCGGAGGTTCCTACGAG. Its translation is CASGGSYE. From start to end, the CDR3 is CASGGSYEQYF.

As concerns this clone: With the read ending 3 residues before the CDR3 end, the germline J gene is used to fill in that end. The gene calls are TRBV2 and TRBJ2-4; TRBD1 agrees at 10 bases. In germline, CDR1 is SNHLY, CDR2 FYNNEI. The CDR3 spans 16 residues. V lost 5 bases to trimming and J lost 5 bases; unmatched junction nucleotides: 9. The part of the CDR3 DNA that was read is TGTGCCAGCAGTCAGGGGCTGACAGGGGGCCAAAACATT. Translated: CASSQGLTGGQNI. In full, the CDR3 reads CASSQGLTGGQNIQYF.

About this clone: The CDR3 is cut off 3 residues early in the read; its end comes from the germline J gene. This chain joins TRBV30 and TRBJ1-1; possible D gene TRBD1, 5 bases. Germline V lookup: CDR1 GTSNPN, CDR2 SVGIG (reference sequence). CDR3 length: 12 amino acids. Trimming shortened V by 0 bases and J by 5 bases, and 7 bases separated the two germline ends. CDR3 DNA, as far as it was read: TGTGCCTGGAGTGTACGGGGGACTGAA. Protein product: CAWSVRGTE. The CDR3, in full, reads CAWSVRGTEAFF.

With respect to this clone: The missing CDR3 end, 3 residues past where the read stops, is filled in from the germline J gene. The chain is built from TRBV13 and TRBJ2-1; TRBD2 aligns across 12 bases. V dropped 5 bases and J dropped 5; count of bases not matched to a gene: 7. Per germline, CDR1 PRHDT and CDR2 FYEKMQ (reference sequence). The CDR3 is 16 amino acids. The CDR3 loop reads CASSPELAGGHNEQFF. The covered CDR3 bases are TGTGCCAGCAGCCCCGAACTAGCGGGAGGACACAATGAG.

As regards this clone: The missing CDR3 end, 3 residues past where the read stops, is filled in from the germline J gene. The chain joins TRBV5-4 to TRBJ1-2, with TRBD1 as a possible D gene (6 bases). Germline V gene lookup returns CDR1 SGHNT and CDR2 YYREEE (reference sequence). This CDR3 is built from 15 residues. CDR3 residues: CASSFGDRPYGGYTF. CDR3 bases read: TGTGCCAGCAGCTTTGGAGACAGGCCCTATGGGGGC. Combining the CDR3 with reference TRBV5-4 and TRBJ1-2 gives the whole variable domain ETGVTQSPTHLIKTRGQQVTLRCSSQSGHNTVSWYQQALGQGPQFIFQYYREEENGRGNFPPRFSGLQFPNYSSELNVNALELDDSALYLCASSFGDRPYGGYTFGSGTRLTVV.

As for this clone: The read halts 3 residues ahead of the CDR3 end, with the missing end drawn from the germline J gene. V usage is TRBV19 and J usage is TRBJ1-4, with D hard to call. V was trimmed by 2 bases and J by 8 bases, leaving 9 bases between them. Per germline, CDR1 LNHDA and CDR2 SQIVND (reference sequence). The CDR3 consists of 13 residues. CDR3 bases read: TGTGCCAGTAGTATAACTCGCGGGGAAAAA. Its translation is CASSITRGEK. The entire CDR3 is CASSITRGEKLFF.

On this clone: The read stops 3 residues short of the end of the CDR3; the missing end is completed from the germline J gene. The same CDR3 arises from other DNA sequences in this sample as well. This sequence joins TRBV20-1 and TRBJ1-1; 7 bases fit TRBD1. V was pared by 2 bases and J by 3 bases, with 0 bases of the junction left unmatched. Germline CDR1 DFQATT, CDR2 SNEGSKA (reference sequence). The CDR3 covers 12 residues. CDR3 DNA (partial): TGCAGTGCTAGACAGGGGGACACTGAA. Encoded protein: CSARQGDTE. The complete CDR3 sequence is CSARQGDTEAFF.

On this clone itself: The observed sequence ends 3 residues before the CDR3 terminus, with the missing tail filled in from the germline J gene. The chain combines TRBV6-4 with TRBJ1-3, with D possibly matching TRBD1 (6 bases). V lost 7 bases and J lost 2, with 9 bases in between. In germline, CDR1 is MRHNA, CDR2 SNTAGT. The CDR3 has 13 residues. CDR3 region: CASNGQPGNTIYF. The CDR3 DNA, read in part, is TGTGCCAGCAACGGACAGCCTGGAAACACC.

Turning to this clone: The read comes to an end 3 residues before the CDR3 does, leaving the germline J gene to fill in the end. The V and J genes are TRBV5-6 and TRBJ2-2; D may be TRBD1 (6 bases). The length of the CDR3 is 13 residues. Germline V CDR1 and CDR2: SGHDT, YYEEEE. With 1 base removed from V and 6 bases from J, the gap between germline ends came to 7 bases. This CDR3 is CASSLTGSGELFF. The CDR3 DNA, read in part, is TGTGCCAGCAGCTTGACAGGGTCCGGGGAG.

Regarding this clone: The missing CDR3 end, 3 residues past where the read stops, is filled in from the germline J gene. V usage is TRBV5-1 and J usage is TRBJ1-2, with 7 bases lining up with TRBD1. The CDR3 runs 13 residues. The ends lost 5 bases at V and 3 bases at J; junction bases unmatched: 4. Germline V gene data show CDR1 as SGHRS and CDR2 as YFSETQ. This CDR3 reads CASRPDRDYGYTF. The DNA read from the CDR3 is TGCGCCAGCAGACCCGACAGGGACTATGGC.

Note on this clone: The missing CDR3 end, 3 residues past where the read stops, is filled in from the germline J gene. The rearrangement links TRBV30 to TRBJ2-1; tentative D call: TRBD1 (6 bases). V lost 3 bases and J 8 bases, leaving 8 bases between the germline ends. The CDR3 contains 11 residues. Per the germline V gene, CDR1 is GTSNPN and CDR2 is SVGIG (reference sequence). The part of the CDR3 DNA that was read is TGTGCCTGGAGCTCAGGGGATGAG. Protein: CAWSSGDE. The full CDR3 is CAWSSGDEQFF.

The DNA read from the CDR3 is TGTGCCAGCAGCTTAGGGAGGGCTAACTATGGC. Encoded protein: CASSLGRANYG. The complete CDR3 sequence is CASSLGRANYGYTF. J is TRBJ1-2 and V is TRBV7-2; D not resolved. The CDR3 end is not reached by the read, which stops 3 residues before it; the germline J gene fills it in. Germline lookup yields CDR1 SGHTA and CDR2 FQGNSA. The CDR3 runs 14 residues. Trimming took off 1 base at V and 0 bases at J, with 6 bases between the two ends.

A remark on this clone: The read terminates 3 residues ahead of where the CDR3 ends, so the germline J gene completes it. The chain carries TRBV12-5 and TRBJ2-4; D unresolved. The V end lost 0 bases, the J end lost 5 bases, and 5 bases lay between the germline ends. The CDR3 totals 13 residues. Germline values: CDR1 LGHNT, CDR2 FRNRAP. The CDR3 loop reads CASGLVLENIQYF. The DNA read from the CDR3 is TGTGCTAGTGGTTTGGTACTTGAAAACATT.

The CDR3 sequence is CASSQAGDTGELFF. The sequenced CDR3 bases are TGTGCCAGCAGTCAAGCGGGAGACACCGGGGAG. This rearrangement joins TRBV6-4 to TRBJ2-2; TRBD2 agrees at 8 bases. Read sequence stops 3 residues before the CDR3 end, and the germline J gene provides the missing end. There are 14 residues in the CDR3. Germline assignment: CDR1 MRHNA and CDR2 SNTAGT. The trim removed 5 bases at V and 3 bases at J, leaving 2 bases unmatched.

Comment on this clone: The read stops 3 residues short of the end of the CDR3; the missing end is completed from the germline J gene. The chain employs TRBV12-3 or TRBV12-4 and TRBJ2-1; D is possibly TRBD2 (7 bases). The CDR3 has 16 amino acids. Trimming took 4 bases from V and 7 from J, leaving 20 bases between them. CDR3 protein: CASSSLGRGGPNEQFF. CDR3 DNA, as far as it was read: TGTGCCAGCAGTTCCCTCGGCAGGGGAGGGCCTAATGAG.

Details on this clone: Read data end 3 residues before the CDR3 end; the end is taken from the germline J gene. The V call is TRBV6-1, the J call TRBJ2-1, with D maybe TRBD1 (6 bases). CDR1 and CDR2 (germline): MNHNS, SASEGT. This CDR3 spans 15 amino acids. V lost 1 base to trimming and J lost 6 bases, with 13 bases between them. This CDR3 is CASSEGPDRTNEQFF. CDR3 DNA, as far as it was read: TGTGCCAGCAGTGAAGGGCCGGACAGAACCAATGAG.

A remark on this clone: Read sequence stops 3 residues before the CDR3 end, and the germline J gene provides the missing end. The rearrangement joins TRBV19 to TRBJ2-1; 8 positions agree with TRBD2. With 6 bases clipped from V and 1 base from J, the junction kept 5 bases outside the gene matches. The CDR3 consists of 15 residues. Germline V lookup: CDR1 LNHDA, CDR2 SQIVND (reference sequence). The sequenced CDR3 bases are TGTGCCAGTAGCCCTACTAGCGGTTCCTACAATGAG. Protein product: CASSPTSGSYNE. The complete CDR3 protein is CASSPTSGSYNEQFF. Variable domain in full (rest from reference TRBV19 and TRBJ2-1): DGGITQSPKYLFRKEGQNVTLSCEQNLNHDAMYWYRQDPGQGLRLIYYSQIVNDFQKGDIAEGYSVSREKKESFPLTVTSAQKNPTAFYLCASSPTSGSYNEQFFGPGTRLTVL.

A remark on this clone: Coverage ceases 3 residues before the CDR3 finishes, and the germline J gene fills in the end. The chain carries TRBV5-1 and TRBJ2-5; tentatively, D is TRBD1 (5 bases). Trimming cost V 0 bases and J 1 base, with 10 bases left between them. This CDR3 spans 15 amino acids. Germline assignment: CDR1 SGHRS and CDR2 YFSETQ. The covered CDR3 bases are TGCGCCAGCAGCTTGGCGACAGACCCCCAAGAGACC. Encoded protein: CASSLATDPQET. The entire CDR3 sequence reads CASSLATDPQETQYF.

Concerning this clone itself: The read halts 3 residues ahead of the CDR3 end, with the missing end drawn from the germline J gene. The chain couples TRBV7-6 to TRBJ2-7; 9 positions agree with TRBD1. CDR1 SGHVS and CDR2 FNYEAQ come from the germline V gene. This CDR3 is built from 16 residues. V trimming: 6 bases; J trimming: 0 bases; junction bases outside the gene matches: 9. The CDR3 region is CASSWEQGANSYEQYF. The sequenced CDR3 bases are TGTGCCAGCAGTTGGGAACAGGGGGCCAACTCCTACGAG.

CDR3 residues: CASSIDLRGSYNEQFF. Incomplete CDR3 DNA: TGTGCCAGTAGTATAGATCTCCGGGGGTCCTACAATGAG. The V gene is TRBV19, the J gene TRBJ2-1; D may be TRBD2 (6 bases). The CDR3 is cut off 3 residues early in the read; its end comes from the germline J gene. The CDR3 covers 16 residues. Germline V CDR1 and CDR2: LNHDA, SQIVND (reference sequence). V dropped 0 bases and J dropped 1 base, with 10 bases sitting between them.

A remark on this clone: The CDR3 end is not reached by the read, which stops 3 residues before it; the germline J gene fills it in. This chain joins TRBV5-8 and TRBJ1-3; TRBD1 matches at 7 bases. Germline-derived CDR1 and CDR2 are SGHTS and YDEGEE. CDR3 length: 14 residues. The CDR3 sequence: CASSSTGSGTRIYF. Incomplete CDR3 DNA: TGTGCCAGCAGCTCGACAGGGAGCGGAACCCGG.

Details on this clone: Sequencing ends 3 residues short of the CDR3 end; the germline J gene provides the rest. The chain carries TRBV7-9 and TRBJ2-3, with D possibly matching TRBD1 (7 bases). CDR1 is SEHNR, CDR2 FQNEAQ, per germline (reference sequence). This CDR3 region has 14 residues. The sequenced part of the CDR3 DNA is TGTGCCAGCAGTGAGGGGGCGCGGGGTTTGTCG. Amino acids: CASSEGARGLS. The whole CDR3 is CASSEGARGLSQYF.

Comments on this clone: The DNA ends 3 residues before the CDR3 does, and the rest of the CDR3 is filled in from the germline J gene. This rearrangement joins TRBV10-3 to TRBJ1-2; 7 positions match TRBD1. Germline V CDR1 and CDR2: ENHRY, SYGVKD. CDR3 length equals 12 residues. CDR3 in amino acids: CAISADRRGYTF. The DNA read from the CDR3 is TGTGCCATCAGTGCGGACAGGAGGGGC.

Regarding this clone: The read halts 3 residues ahead of the CDR3 end, with the missing end drawn from the germline J gene. The chain links TRBV20-1 to TRBJ2-3; tentatively, D is TRBD1 or TRBD2 (6 bases each). This CDR3 region has 15 residues. The ends were cut back, 0 bases at V and 2 bases at J, with 12 bases in the middle. The germline V gene has CDR1 DFQATT and CDR2 SNEGSKA (reference sequence). The CDR3 bases that were read are TGCAGTGCTAGAGATGTGGAGGGACACACAGATACG. It codes for CSARDVEGHTDT. The full CDR3 sequence reads CSARDVEGHTDTQYF.

The CDR3 here is CATSAGVFGETQYF. CDR3 DNA, as far as it was read: TGTGCCACCAGCGCGGGAGTATTTGGAGAGACC. The genes are TRBV15 and TRBJ2-5, with 7 bases identical to TRBD2. The read stops 3 residues short of the end of the CDR3; the missing end is completed from the germline J gene. The V segment lost 5 bases and the J segment 4 bases; nucleotides outside the gene matches: 7. Germline lookup yields CDR1 LNHNV and CDR2 YYDKDF (reference sequence). This CDR3 contains 14 residues.

As to this clone: The CDR3 extends 3 residues past the end of the read, so its final part is completed from the germline J gene. This chain uses TRBV20-1 with TRBJ1-5, with 10 bases aligning to TRBD1. Per germline, CDR1 DFQATT and CDR2 SNEGSKA (reference sequence). Trimming cost V 3 bases and J 1 base; bases outside gene matches: 12. This CDR3 comprises 18 residues. The CDR3 bases that were read are TGCAGTGCTAGTCCTACGCGACAGGGGGCTGTAAGCAATCAGCCC. Translation: CSASPTRQGAVSNQP. In full, the CDR3 is CSASPTRQGAVSNQPQHF.

The CDR3 loop reads CAWSLWGGSTDTQYF. CDR3 DNA, as far as it was read: TGTGCCTGGAGTTTATGGGGGGGTAGCACAGATACG. The genes are TRBV30 and TRBJ2-3; 7 bases line up with TRBD2. The CDR3 end lies 3 residues beyond the end of the read and is filled in from the germline J gene. V dropped 2 bases and J dropped 0; count of bases not matched to a gene: 5. Germline CDR1 and CDR2: GTSNPN and SVGIG (reference sequence). The CDR3 loop spans 15 amino acids.

For this clone: The CDR3 is cut off 3 residues early in the read; its end comes from the germline J gene. V gene TRBV20-1 combines with J gene TRBJ2-3; D not certain. In germline, CDR1 is DFQATT, CDR2 SNEGSKA (reference sequence). Trimming shortened V by 4 bases and J by 0 bases, and 5 bases separated the two germline ends. The CDR3 contains 12 residues. This chain's CDR3 is CSAIYSTDTQYF. The DNA read from the CDR3 is TGCAGTGCTATTTATAGCACAGATACG.

Remarks on this clone: The read gets to within 3 residues of the CDR3 end, and the germline J gene fills in the rest. The V call is TRBV7-6, the J call TRBJ2-5; 11 positions match TRBD2. CDR3 length: 16 amino acids. With V trimmed by 3 bases and J by 4 bases, 7 bases remained unmatched. Germline CDR1 SGHVS, CDR2 FNYEAQ. CDR3 amino acids: CASSFGLGLAGETQYF. CDR3 DNA, as far as it was read: TGTGCCAGCAGCTTTGGGTTAGGACTAGCGGGAGAGACC.

Of note for this clone: The read ends 3 residues shy of where the CDR3 ends; the end is completed using the germline J gene. The V and J genes are TRBV2 and TRBJ2-3; TRBD2 aligns across 7 bases. CDR1 and CDR2 (germline): SNHLY, FYNNEI. The CDR3 contains 13 residues. The part of the CDR3 DNA that was read is TGTGCCAGCAGTGAGCGGGGGTCCTCAACG. It is translated as CASSERGSST. The entire CDR3 protein reads CASSERGSSTQYF.

With respect to this clone: The sequence runs out 3 residues before the end of the CDR3; the remainder is reconstructed from the germline J gene. The chain links TRBV6-1 to TRBJ2-3; D is possibly TRBD1 (6 bases). Germline V gene sequence: CDR1 MNHNS, CDR2 SASEGT. The CDR3 is 14 residues long. V lost 2 bases, J lost 4 bases, and 10 bases lay in between. This CDR3 reads CASSERTASDTQYF. Partial CDR3 DNA: TGTGCCAGCAGTGAAAGGACAGCATCAGATACG.

Note on this clone: Coverage ceases 3 residues before the CDR3 finishes, and the germline J gene fills in the end. The rearrangement joins TRBV11-3 to TRBJ1-5; D is unresolved. Germline V gene data show CDR1 as SGHNT and CDR2 as YENEEA. The CDR3 has 15 residues. V lost 0 bases and J lost 9, with 15 bases in between. Incomplete CDR3 DNA: TGTGCCAGCAGCTTAGAAGTGTCGGGTTGGAGGCCC. Residues: CASSLEVSGWRP. The CDR3 in its entirety is CASSLEVSGWRPQHF.